This TCR beta chain was identified in a study of cytotoxic CD8 clonotypes in ibrutinib-treated CLL. Findings of the study overall: Clonality measured at baseline exceeded age-matched healthy donors, tracking circulating CD8+ T-cell counts.

Only in-frame clones appear in the TCRdb table, and some are missing; sequencing was by immunoSEQ multiplex PCR. The repertoire holds some 140,000 clones, with 79% as singletons. This clone was observed once. Antigen: not known. CDR3 length equals 13 residues. Germline V gene lookup returns CDR1 MDHEN and CDR2 SYDVKM. The V end lost 8 bases, the J end lost 1 base, and 12 bases lay between the germline ends. This specimen was PBMCs, taken after 12 months of ibrutinib treatment. The clonotype comes from a human donor with chronic lymphocytic leukemia. The rearrangement uses TRBV28 and TRBJ2-7; TRBD1 is a possible D gene (5 bases). For the CDR3, the DNA is TGTGCCAGCTGTTCTAGGGGATCCTACGAGCAGTACTTC. Translation: CASCSRGSYEQYF.